The 19 T cell receptor beta chains reported below all come from one sample, sequenced in a study of blood T cells in healthy people across ages. Sample-barcoded 5' priming and a J-beta primer mix drove a second PCR of 7 to 11 cycles. From the 5' RACE reads, TCRdb called clonotypes with MiXCR, one entry per CDR3 protein. The sample consists of around 1,800,000 distinct CDR3 sequences, roughly two fifths of them appearing once. Source material: blood. These receptors all come from a human donor in good health.

The J gene is TRBJ2-3, the V gene TRBV20-1; TRBD2 agrees at 10 bases. V gave up 8 bases and J gave up 8 bases; unmatched junction bases: 10. The CDR3 has 13 residues. Germline V CDR1 and CDR2: DFQATT, SNEGSKA (reference sequence). Written as DNA, the CDR3 is TGCAGTACTCCCACTAGCGGGGACGGTACGCAGTATTTT. It yields the protein CSTPTSGDGTQYF.

This clonotype was seen at least ten times. V and J are TRBV15 and TRBJ2-6, with TRBD1 matching 8 bases. From germline, CDR1 is LNHNV and CDR2 YYDKDF (reference sequence). This CDR3 contains 16 residues. Trimming took 3 bases from V and 0 from J; bases not matched to a gene: 1. The chain's CDR3 is CATSRDRASGANVLTF. The CDR3 coding sequence is TGTGCCACCAGCAGGGACAGGGCCTCTGGGGCCAACGTCCTGACTTTC.

The V and J genes are TRBV28 and TRBJ1-5; TRBD1 might be the D (5 bases). The ends were cut back, 5 bases at V and 3 bases at J, with 8 bases in the middle. Germline-derived CDR1 and CDR2 are MDHEN and SYDVKM. The CDR3 length is 13 residues. Written as DNA, the CDR3 is TGTGCCAGCAGTAGGACACCCAATCAGCCCCAGCATTTT. The encoded protein is CASSRTPNQPQHF.

In its sample, this clonotype was seen once. The gene calls are TRBV7-8 and TRBJ1-6; 9 nucleotides match TRBD1. CDR1 is SGHVS and CDR2 is FQNEAQ in the germline V gene. The CDR3 totals 15 residues. V lost 4 bases and J lost 7; bases outside the gene matches: 5. DNA of the CDR3: TGTGCCAGCAGCTCGGGGACAGGGACCAATTCACCCCTCCACTTT. It yields the protein CASSSGTGTNSPLHF.

On this clonotype itself: The limits of the CDR3 on the DNA are not certain, so only TCRdb's listed CDR3 is given. The gene calls are TRBV29-1 and TRBJ2-7; TRBD2 is taken as the D call from the table, unchecked against the DNA. Germline CDR1 reads SQVTM; CDR2 reads ANQGSEA. The CDR3 comprises 13 residues, both ends counted. CDR3: CSVLRAQNYEQYF.

The chain employs TRBV25-1 and TRBJ1-5; D is uncertain. This CDR3 has 15 residues. The germline V gene has CDR1 MGHDK and CDR2 SYGVNS. The germline V and J ends were trimmed by 2 bases and 0 bases, with 8 bases remaining between them. CDR3: CASSEADGSNQPQHF. For the CDR3, the DNA is TGTGCCAGCAGTGAAGCTGACGGTAGCAATCAGCCCCAGCATTTT.

The J gene is TRBJ2-5, the V gene TRBV2; no reliable D call. Germline loops: CDR1 SNHLY, CDR2 FYNNEI. This CDR3 is built from 12 residues. V was clipped by 4 bases and J by 5 bases, with 8 bases between them. The CDR3 sequence is CASSVRWETQYF. The CDR3 DNA reads TGTGCCAGCAGTGTAAGATGGGAGACCCAGTACTTC.

The chain carries TRBV6-1 and TRBJ2-3; 7 bases are shared with TRBD1. The germline CDR1 and CDR2 sequences are MNHNS and SASEGT. V trimming: 6 bases; J trimming: 8 bases; junction bases outside the gene matches: 20. The CDR3 is 17 residues long. CDR3 nucleotide sequence: TGTGCCAGCAGCCGACAGGGTTTGTCGTCGGTTTTTGGTACGCAGTATTTT. This translates into CASSRQGLSSVFGTQYF.

The chain is built from TRBV6-5 and TRBJ2-1; D not resolved. The CDR3 is made up of 12 amino acids. The V and J ends lost 5 bases and 10 bases respectively, with 12 bases between them. CDR1 is MNHEY and CDR2 is SVGAGI in the germline V gene. Here the CDR3 reads CASSRPSAEQFF. The CDR3 DNA reads as TGTGCCAGCAGTAGACCTTCAGCCGAGCAGTTCTTC.

This clonotype appeared a few times. A junction end diverges from the germline sequence, so it may reflect a read error. The V call is TRBV6-5, the J call TRBJ1-4, with 8 bases identical to TRBD1. The CDR3 totals 14 residues. CDR1 and CDR2 from the germline V gene are MNHEY and SVGAGI. In DNA form, the CDR3 reads TGCGCCAGCAGTGCCAGGACAGGGCGCGAAAAACTGTTTTTT. Its protein product is CASSARTGREKLFF.

The V and J genes are TRBV21-1 and TRBJ2-7. TRBV21-1 is a pseudogene. The CDR3 is 14 amino acids. The CDR3 protein is CASSKEYSFYEQYF. In nucleotides, the CDR3 is TGTGCCAGCAGCAAAGAGTACAGCTTCTACGAGCAGTACTTC.

J is TRBJ1-2 and V is TRBV7-8; the match to TRBD1 covers 8 bases. Germline CDR1 and CDR2: SGHVS and FQNEAQ. There are 17 residues in the CDR3. With V trimmed by 1 base and J by 4 bases, 11 bases remained unmatched. CDR3 amino acids: CASSLDLGQGLSYGYTF. In nucleotides, the CDR3 is TGTGCCAGCAGCTTAGACCTTGGACAGGGTTTGAGCTATGGCTACACCTTC.

This chain uses TRBV6-5 with TRBJ1-2; 9 bases line up with TRBD1. Trimming at V came to 8 bases and at J to 4 bases, leaving 5 bases not matched to a gene. The CDR3 loop spans 13 amino acids. Germline CDR1 MNHEY, CDR2 SVGAGI. The CDR3 DNA reads TGTGCCAGCGGATTGGGACAGGGCTATGGCTACACCTTC. As protein: CASGLGQGYGYTF.

The genes are TRBV6-1 and TRBJ2-1; 9 nucleotides match TRBD2. There are 20 residues in the CDR3. V lost 5 bases and J lost 0; bases outside the gene matches: 17. The germline V gene has CDR1 MNHNS and CDR2 SASEGT. The CDR3 bases are TGTGCCAGCAGTCTAGAGGGGGGGGCGACTAGCGGATACTCCTACAATGAGCAGTTCTTC. It yields the protein CASSLEGGATSGYSYNEQFF.

This chain joins TRBV7-6 and TRBJ2-5, with 7 nucleotides matching TRBD1. The DNA end lines up better with TRBJ2-7; the J call may be wrong. The CDR3 covers 14 residues. Germline V gene lookup returns CDR1 SGHVS and CDR2 FNYEAQ. In DNA, the CDR3 is TGTGCCAGCAGCCCGAGACAGGGCCGCGACGAGCAGTACTTC. As protein: CASSPRQGRDEQYF.

This clonotype showed up just a few times. This sequence joins TRBV29-1 and TRBJ1-2; possibly TRBD1 for D (6 bases). Per germline, CDR1 SQVTM and CDR2 ANQGSEA. The length of the CDR3 is 13 residues. Trimming cost V 5 bases and J 3 bases, with 13 bases left between them. The CDR3 reads CSVQRGGDYGYTF. DNA for the CDR3: TGCAGCGTTCAAAGGGGGGGCGACTATGGCTACACCTTC. The whole variable domain, filled in from reference TRBV29-1 and TRBJ1-2, reads SAVISQKPSRDICQRGTSLTIQCQVDSQVTMMFWYRQQPGQSLTLIATANQGSEATYESGFVIDKFPISRPNLTFSTLTVSNMSPEDSSIYLCSVQRGGDYGYTFGSGTRLTVV.

This clonotype was seen just once. The rearrangement links TRBV4-3 to TRBJ1-6; D remains ambiguous. The CDR3 contains 14 residues. V was clipped by 4 bases and J by 13 bases, with 17 bases between them. From germline, CDR1 is LGHNA and CDR2 YSLEER. The CDR3, as DNA: TGCGCCAGCAGCCGAGATTATTGGGTTTTCCCCCTCCACTTT. Its protein product is CASSRDYWVFPLHF.

This chain uses TRBV20-1 with TRBJ2-1; weak D call: TRBD2 (6 bases). This CDR3 spans 15 amino acids. The ends were cut back, 0 bases at V and 0 bases at J, with 9 bases in the middle. Germline loops: CDR1 DFQATT, CDR2 SNEGSKA (reference sequence). CDR3 sequence: CSARDVGGSYNEQFF. The CDR3 region has the DNA TGCAGTGCTAGAGATGTGGGGGGCTCCTACAATGAGCAGTTCTTC.

The chain joins TRBV13 to TRBJ2-5; no reliable D call. Germline CDR1 PRHDT, CDR2 FYEKMQ (reference sequence). The CDR3 spans 13 residues. V was trimmed by 2 bases and J by 6 bases, leaving 10 bases between them. Here the CDR3 DNA reads TGTGCCAGCAGCTTACGGGTTGAGAAGACCCAGTACTTC. Amino acid sequence: CASSLRVEKTQYF.